This T cell receptor beta chain emerged from a study of patients and donors after allogeneic stem cell transplantation. TCRdb itself ran the RT-PCR reads through MiXCR, one entry per CDR3 protein. The sample shows 1,500 to 2,000 distinct CDR3 sequences, about 1.7% of them seen only once. This clonotype has more than one count but fewer than ten. The CDR3 runs to 15 residues. Germline V gene sequence: CDR1 SGHNT, CDR2 YYREEE (reference sequence). Trimming took 5 bases from V and 2 from J, leaving 16 bases between them. Input material: blood, either unsorted or a sorted T cell fraction (not recorded which). This rearrangement joins TRBV5-4 to TRBJ1-2; D possibly corresponds to TRBD1 (6 bases). This receptor was obtained from a human donor who was either an allogeneic HSCT recipient or a stem cell or donor lymphocyte infusion donor (not recorded which). It is not recorded whose cells these are; they may come from a transplant donor. The CDR3 reads CASSPQGRVNYGYTF. For the CDR3, the DNA is TGTGCCAGCAGTCCACAGGGAAGGGTGAACTATGGCTACACCTTC. The full variable domain, with the rest looked up from reference TRBV5-4 and TRBJ1-2, is ETGVTQSPTHLIKTRGQQVTLRCSSQSGHNTVSWYQQALGQGPQFIFQYYREEENGRGNFPPRFSGLQFPNYSSELNVNALELDDSALYLCASSPQGRVNYGYTFGSGTRLTVV.